These T cell receptor beta chains were read from a single sample in a study of blood T cells in healthy people across ages. TCRdb itself ran the 5' RACE reads through MiXCR, one entry per CDR3 protein. This sample has 1.5 million to 2 million distinct CDR3 sequences, with roughly 27% found just once. What was sequenced was blood. The source of these receptors is a woman younger than 45 in good health. Each CDR3 is given with its conserved first and last residue. Each record gives: V gene, D gene, clone size, J gene, CDR3 protein, CDR3 DNA. The D gene is left open where the match is weak. The listing skips clone size in some rows; elsewhere it reads once, few, many or a size class.

>TRBV29-1|NA|few|TRBJ1-5
CSVRQNDGQPQHF
TGCAGCGTTCGACAGAACGACGGTCAGCCCCAGCATTTT
>TRBV20-1|NA|NA|TRBJ1-5
CSAAGGLNQPQHF
TGCAGTGCTGCTGGGGGCCTCAATCAGCCCCAGCATTTT
>TRBV20-1|NA|NA|TRBJ2-1
CSAAGSRNEQFF
TGCAGTGCCGCCGGTTCGAGGAATGAGCAGTTCTTC
>TRBV7-9|NA|NA|TRBJ1-1
CASSLSGSPTEAFF
TGTGCCAGCAGTCTTTCGGGGTCCCCCACTGAAGCTTTCTTT
>TRBV7-3|NA|few|TRBJ1-5
CASSNGPGQPQHF
TGTGCCAGCAGCAACGGACCGGGACAGCCCCAGCATTTT
>TRBV2|NA|NA|TRBJ1-1
CASSEGPLERAEAFF
TGTGCCAGCAGTGAGGGGCCCTTGGAGCGCGCTGAAGCTTTCTTT
>TRBV7-9|NA|many|TRBJ2-7
CASSRTGSHPTNEQYF
TGTGCCAGCAGCCGCACAGGGTCCCATCCCACCAACGAGCAGTACTTC
>TRBV4-3|TRBD1|few|TRBJ2-4
CASSQDLNPGQGGNIQYF
TGCGCCAGCAGCCAAGACCTTAATCCGGGACAGGGTGGGAACATTCAGTACTTC
>TRBV2|TRBD1|NA|TRBJ2-1
CATGQGPNRQFF
TGTGCCACCGGACAGGGGCCTAACCGGCAGTTCTTC
>TRBV20-1|NA|NA|TRBJ2-3
CSASDYSTDTQYF
TGCAGTGCTTCGGACTATTCCACAGATACGCAGTATTTT
>TRBV6-5|NA|many|TRBJ2-1
CASSYSMKAHYNEQFF
TGTGCCAGCAGTTACTCGATGAAGGCCCACTACAATGAGCAGTTCTTC
>TRBV24-1|NA|NA|TRBJ2-1
CATDQGGEQFF
TGTGCCACCGACCAGGGGGGTGAGCAGTTCTTC
>TRBV9|NA|many|TRBJ2-3
CASSGDSATDTQYF
TGTGCCAGCAGCGGTGACAGCGCCACAGATACGCAGTATTTT
>TRBV30|NA|few|TRBJ1-2
CAWGAYGYTF
TGTGCCTGGGGTGCCTATGGCTACACCTTC
>TRBV4-1|NA|NA|TRBJ1-2
CASSQGRIEGGYGYTF
TGCGCCAGCAGCCAAGGACGGATCGAAGGGGGCTATGGCTACACCTTC
>TRBV11-2|NA|few|TRBJ2-1
CASSPKAAGSFRGSYNEQFF
TGTGCCAGCAGCCCCAAAGCGGCGGGGTCTTTCCGGGGCTCCTACAATGAGCAGTTCTTC
>TRBV29-1|TRBD2|many|TRBJ2-5
CSTGAGDETQYF
TGCAGCACCGGGGCGGGAGATGAGACCCAGTACTTC
>TRBV20-1|NA|few|TRBJ1-2
CSARRLNRDRYGYTF
TGCAGTGCTAGGAGACTTAACAGGGATCGGTATGGCTACACCTTC
>TRBV4-1|TRBD1|NA|TRBJ1-2
CASSQDGRGPCGYTF
TGCGCCAGCAGCCAAGATGGCAGGGGGCCCTGTGGCTACACCTTC
>TRBV7-2|TRBD2|NA|TRBJ2-3
CASSLFPGLAGGSTDTQYF
TGTGCCAGCAGCTTATTTCCGGGACTAGCGGGGGGGAGCACAGATACGCAGTATTTT
>TRBV6-1|NA|NA|TRBJ1-2
CASRGLYYNYGYTF
TGTGCCAGCAGGGGACTCTACTACAACTATGGCTACACCTTC
>TRBV29-1|NA|few|TRBJ2-7
CSVTGPSNYEQYF
TGCAGCGTTACCGGACCGTCAAACTACGAGCAGTACTTC
>TRBV6-1|TRBD2|NA|TRBJ2-1
CASRPGRVSGGSLSSYNEQFF
TGTGCCAGCAGACCCGGGCGCGTTAGCGGGGGGTCTTTGAGCTCCTACAATGAGCAGTTCTTC
>TRBV7-2|TRBD2|NA|TRBJ2-7
CASNLRIAGGYEQYF
TGTGCCAGCAACTTAAGGATAGCGGGGGGCTACGAGCAGTACTTC
>TRBV5-5|NA|NA|TRBJ1-1
CASSLWAVMNTEAFF
TGTGCCAGCAGCTTGTGGGCAGTCATGAACACTGAAGCTTTCTTT
>TRBV7-9|TRBD1|NA|TRBJ1-4
CASATGTGREKLFF
TGTGCCAGCGCGACCGGGACAGGGCGTGAAAAACTGTTTTTT
>TRBV6-5|NA|many|TRBJ1-2
CASSHDSYGYTF
TGTGCCAGCAGCCACGACAGCTATGGCTACACCTTC
>TRBV24-1|NA|NA|TRBJ2-7
CATSDSRSVYEQYF
TGTGCCACCAGTGACAGCAGGAGCGTTTACGAGCAGTACTTC
>TRBV12-3/TRBV12-4|TRBD2|NA|TRBJ2-5
CASSFSGKRETQYF
TGTGCCAGCAGTTTTAGCGGGAAGAGGGAGACCCAGTACTTC
>TRBV28|TRBD2|NA|TRBJ2-7
CASSLAGGRKVEQYF
TGTGCCAGCAGTTTAGCGGGGGGGCGGAAGGTCGAGCAGTACTTC
>TRBV29-1|NA|NA|TRBJ2-3
CSGSSGTSSTDTQYF
TGCAGCGGGAGCTCCGGGACGTCTAGCACAGATACGCAGTATTTT
>TRBV4-1|NA|NA|TRBJ2-1
CASSQGRSRSSYNEQFF
TGCGCCAGCAGCCAAGGGAGGAGCAGAAGCTCCTACAATGAGCAGTTCTTC
>TRBV9|NA|NA|TRBJ2-1
CASSVAQRSSYNEQFF
TGTGCCAGCAGCGTAGCTCAGCGGTCTTCCTACAATGAGCAGTTCTTC
>TRBV28|TRBD2|NA|TRBJ2-3
CATRAGGPTDTQYF
TGTGCCACCAGAGCGGGGGGTCCGACAGATACGCAGTATTTT
>TRBV12-3/TRBV12-4|TRBD1|NA|TRBJ2-3
CASNRQGDSTDPQYF
TGCGCCAGCAACCGACAGGGGGATAGCACAGATCCGCAGTATTTT
>TRBV5-1|NA|NA|TRBJ2-3
CASSLGTPSGTDTQYF
TGCGCCAGCAGCTTGGGCACTCCCTCGGGCACAGATACGCAGTATTTT
>TRBV20-1|NA|NA|TRBJ1-5
CSARNRGGRGQPQHF
TGCAGTGCTAGAAATAGAGGGGGGCGGGGGCAGCCCCAGCATTTT
>TRBV12-3/TRBV12-4|TRBD1|NA|TRBJ2-3
CASAQDRGTDTQYF
TGTGCCAGCGCTCAGGACAGGGGCACAGATACGCAGTATTTT
>TRBV7-2|NA|few|TRBJ2-6
CASSYDTSSGANVLTF
TGTGCCAGCAGCTACGACACTTCCTCTGGGGCCAACGTCCTGACTTTC
>TRBV5-1|TRBD1|NA|TRBJ1-1
CASSSTGTMNTEAFF
TGCGCCAGCAGCTCGACAGGGACTATGAACACTGAAGCTTTCTTT
>TRBV20-1|TRBD2|NA|TRBJ2-5
CSASSGGGQETQYF
TGCAGTGCTAGTTCGGGCGGGGGGCAAGAGACCCAGTACTTC
>TRBV12-3/TRBV12-4|TRBD1|few|TRBJ2-3
CASTPGTGGSTDTQYF
TGTGCCAGCACCCCCGGGACAGGGGGGAGCACAGATACGCAGTATTTT
>TRBV6-1|NA|few|TRBJ2-3
CASRGQTRRDTQYF
TGTGCCAGCAGAGGACAGACAAGAAGAGATACGCAGTATTTT
>TRBV15|NA|few|TRBJ1-1
CATSREQGVNTEAFF
TGTGCCACCAGCAGGGAACAGGGCGTGAACACTGAAGCTTTCTTT
>TRBV5-1|TRBD1|NA|TRBJ2-3
CASTILGQVPDTQYF
TGCGCCAGCACCATCCTGGGACAGGTCCCCGATACGCAGTATTTT
>TRBV12-3/TRBV12-4|NA|NA|TRBJ1-1
CASSLDAGGTTEAFF
TGTGCCAGCAGTTTGGACGCTGGGGGTACCACTGAAGCTTTCTTT
>TRBV14|TRBD2|NA|TRBJ2-7
CASSQKTSGTYEQYF
TGTGCCAGCAGCCAAAAGACTAGCGGGACCTACGAGCAGTACTTC
>TRBV15|TRBD1|many|TRBJ2-4
CATSRRGQGLAKNIQYF
TGTGCCACCAGCAGAAGAGGACAGGGGCTAGCCAAAAACATTCAGTACTTC